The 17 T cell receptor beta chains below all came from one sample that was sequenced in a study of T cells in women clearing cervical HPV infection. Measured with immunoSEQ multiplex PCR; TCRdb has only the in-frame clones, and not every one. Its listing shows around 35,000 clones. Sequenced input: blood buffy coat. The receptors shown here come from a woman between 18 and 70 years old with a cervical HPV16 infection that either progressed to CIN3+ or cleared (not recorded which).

The CDR3 region is CASSFDIRNSPLHF. CDR3 DNA (partial): TGTGCCAGCAGTTTCGACATTCGGAATTCACCC. The rearrangement joins TRBV6-2 or TRBV6-3 to TRBJ1-6, with D unclear. The read ends 3 residues early relative to the CDR3; the germline J gene fills the gap. The germline V gene has CDR1 MNHEY and CDR2 SVGEGT. Trimming took 4 bases from V and 7 from J, leaving 11 bases between them. The CDR3 has 14 residues.

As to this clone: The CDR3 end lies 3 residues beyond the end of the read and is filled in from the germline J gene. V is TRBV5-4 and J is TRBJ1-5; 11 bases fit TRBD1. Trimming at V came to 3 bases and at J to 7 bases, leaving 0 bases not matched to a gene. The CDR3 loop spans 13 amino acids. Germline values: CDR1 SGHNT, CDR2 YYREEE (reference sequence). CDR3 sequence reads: CASSWDRGQPQHF. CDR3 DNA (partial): TGTGCCAGCAGCTGGGACAGGGGGCAGCCC.

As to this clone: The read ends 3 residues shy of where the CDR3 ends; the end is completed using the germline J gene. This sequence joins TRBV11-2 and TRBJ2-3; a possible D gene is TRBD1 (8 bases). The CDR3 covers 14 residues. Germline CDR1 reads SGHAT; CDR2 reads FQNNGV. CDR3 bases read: TGTGCCAGCAGCCCCCGACAGGGGAGGGAGACG. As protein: CASSPRQGRET. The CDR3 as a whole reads CASSPRQGRETQYF.

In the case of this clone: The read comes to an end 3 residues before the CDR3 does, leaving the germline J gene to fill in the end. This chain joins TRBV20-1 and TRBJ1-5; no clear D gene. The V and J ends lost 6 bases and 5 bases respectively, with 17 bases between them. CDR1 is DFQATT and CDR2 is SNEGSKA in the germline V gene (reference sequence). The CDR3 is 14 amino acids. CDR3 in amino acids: CSAARSEWDQPQHF. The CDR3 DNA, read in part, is TGCAGTGCCGCGAGGAGCGAGTGGGATCAGCCC.

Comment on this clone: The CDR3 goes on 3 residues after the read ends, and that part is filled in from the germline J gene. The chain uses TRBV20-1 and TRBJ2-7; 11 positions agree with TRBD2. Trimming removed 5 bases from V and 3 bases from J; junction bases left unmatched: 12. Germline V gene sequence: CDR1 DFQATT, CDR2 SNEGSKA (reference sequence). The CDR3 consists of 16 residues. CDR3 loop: CSACPRTSGGYYEQYF. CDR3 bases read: TGCAGTGCTTGCCCCCGCACTAGCGGGGGTTACTACGAG.

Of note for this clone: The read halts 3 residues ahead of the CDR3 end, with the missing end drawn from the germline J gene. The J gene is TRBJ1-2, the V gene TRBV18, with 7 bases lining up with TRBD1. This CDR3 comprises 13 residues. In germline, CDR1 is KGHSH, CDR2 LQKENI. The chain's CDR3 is CASSLGQAYDYTF. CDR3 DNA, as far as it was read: TGTGCCAGCTCACTTGGACAGGCCTACGAC.

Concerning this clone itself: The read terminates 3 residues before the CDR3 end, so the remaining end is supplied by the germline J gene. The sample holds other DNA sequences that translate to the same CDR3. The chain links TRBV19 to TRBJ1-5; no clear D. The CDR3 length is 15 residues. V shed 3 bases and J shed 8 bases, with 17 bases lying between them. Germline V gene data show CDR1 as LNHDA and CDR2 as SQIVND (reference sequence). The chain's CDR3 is CASSILAGAGEPQHF. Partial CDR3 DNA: TGTGCCAGTAGTATTCTCGCAGGAGCAGGTGAGCCC.

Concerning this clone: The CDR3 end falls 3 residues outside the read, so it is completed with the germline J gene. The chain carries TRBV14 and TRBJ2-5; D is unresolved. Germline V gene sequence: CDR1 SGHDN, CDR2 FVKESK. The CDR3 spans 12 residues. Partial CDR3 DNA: TGTGCCAGCAGCCAACACCCAGATACC. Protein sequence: CASSQHPDT. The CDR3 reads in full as CASSQHPDTQYF.

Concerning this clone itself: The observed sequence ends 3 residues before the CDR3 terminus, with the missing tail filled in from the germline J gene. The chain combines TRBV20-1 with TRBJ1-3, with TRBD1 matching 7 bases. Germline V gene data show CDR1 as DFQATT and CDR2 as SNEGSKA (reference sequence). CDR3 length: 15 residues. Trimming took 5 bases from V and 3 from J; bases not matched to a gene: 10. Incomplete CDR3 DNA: TGCAGTGCTCCCCGAGAGGGGGCGCTTGGAAACACC. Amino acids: CSAPREGALGNT. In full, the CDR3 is CSAPREGALGNTIYF.

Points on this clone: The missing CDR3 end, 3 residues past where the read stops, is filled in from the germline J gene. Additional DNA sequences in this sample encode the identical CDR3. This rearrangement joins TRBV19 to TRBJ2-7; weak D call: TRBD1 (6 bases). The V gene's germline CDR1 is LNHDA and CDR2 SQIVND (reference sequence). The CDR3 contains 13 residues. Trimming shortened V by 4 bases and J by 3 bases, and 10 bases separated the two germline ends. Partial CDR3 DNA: TGTGCCAGTAGTACTGGGGGCGGCTACGAG. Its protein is CASSTGGGYE. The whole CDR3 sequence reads CASSTGGGYEQYF.

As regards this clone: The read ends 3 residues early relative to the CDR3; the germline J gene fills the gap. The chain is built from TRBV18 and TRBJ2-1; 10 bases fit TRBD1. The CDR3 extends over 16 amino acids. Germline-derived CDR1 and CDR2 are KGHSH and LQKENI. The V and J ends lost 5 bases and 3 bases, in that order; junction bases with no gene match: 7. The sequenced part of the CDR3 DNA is TGTGCCAGCTCAGGGGCGACAGGGGGCAACTACAATGAG. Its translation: CASSGATGGNYNE. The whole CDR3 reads CASSGATGGNYNEQFF.

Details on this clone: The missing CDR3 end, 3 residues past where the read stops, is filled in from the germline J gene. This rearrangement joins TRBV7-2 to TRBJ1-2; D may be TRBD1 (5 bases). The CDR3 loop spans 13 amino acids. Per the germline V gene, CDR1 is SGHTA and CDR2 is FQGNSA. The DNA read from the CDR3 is TGTGCCAGCAGCTTAGCGAAGGGGCTTGAC. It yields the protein CASSLAKGLD. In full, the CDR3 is CASSLAKGLDYTF.

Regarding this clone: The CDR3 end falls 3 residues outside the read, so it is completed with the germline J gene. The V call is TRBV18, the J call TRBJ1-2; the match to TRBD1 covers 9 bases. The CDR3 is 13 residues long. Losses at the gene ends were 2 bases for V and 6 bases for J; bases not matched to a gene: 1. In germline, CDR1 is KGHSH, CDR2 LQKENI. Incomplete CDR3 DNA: TGTGCCAGCTCACCAGGGACAGGGAATGGC. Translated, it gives CASSPGTGNG. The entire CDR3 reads CASSPGTGNGYTF.

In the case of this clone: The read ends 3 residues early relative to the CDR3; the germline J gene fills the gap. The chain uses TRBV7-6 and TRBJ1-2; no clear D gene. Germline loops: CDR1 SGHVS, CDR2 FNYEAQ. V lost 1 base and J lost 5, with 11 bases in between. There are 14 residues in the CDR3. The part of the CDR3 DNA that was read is TGTGCCAGCAGCTTAGACAATTCAGGATATGGC. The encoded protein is CASSLDNSGYG. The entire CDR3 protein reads CASSLDNSGYGYTF.

Here the CDR3 reads CASSRRESSYNSPLHF. Partial CDR3 DNA: TGTGCCAGTAGCCGGCGGGAAAGCTCCTATAATTCACCC. This chain uses TRBV19 with TRBJ1-6; no clear D. The read ends 3 residues shy of where the CDR3 ends; the end is completed using the germline J gene. V lost 6 bases, J lost 0 bases, and 12 bases lay in between. The CDR3 loop spans 16 amino acids. Germline lookup yields CDR1 LNHDA and CDR2 SQIVND (reference sequence).

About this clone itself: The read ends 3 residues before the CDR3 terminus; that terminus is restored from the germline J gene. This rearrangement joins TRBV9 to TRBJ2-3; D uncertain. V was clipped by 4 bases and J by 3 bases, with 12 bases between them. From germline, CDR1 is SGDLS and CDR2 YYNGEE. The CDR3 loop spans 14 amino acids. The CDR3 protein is CASSPRLTTDTQYF. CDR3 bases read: TGTGCCAGCAGCCCTAGGCTCACAACAGATACG.

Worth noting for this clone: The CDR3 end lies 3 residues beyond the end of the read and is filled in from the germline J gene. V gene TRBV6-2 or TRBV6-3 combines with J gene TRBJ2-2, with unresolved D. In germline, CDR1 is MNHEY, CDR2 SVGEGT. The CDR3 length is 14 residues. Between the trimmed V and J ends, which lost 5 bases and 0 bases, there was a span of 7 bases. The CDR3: CASSTVTNTGELFF. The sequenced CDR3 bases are TGTGCCAGCAGTACAGTGACGAACACCGGGGAG.